The source of this TCR beta chain is a study of T cell responses to AZD1222 COVID-19 vaccine. Regarding the study as a whole: Among those given AZD1222, only 6 or 7 were seropositive at baseline.

Concerning this clone: The antigen is unknown.

The protocol was immunoSEQ multiplex PCR, while the TCRdb copy is restricted to in-frame clones and leaves out a portion. The table records about 110,000 clones, roughly 92% of them present only once. The source was peripheral blood, collected 28 days after the second AZD1222 dose. The sequence was obtained from an adult who received the AZD1222 COVID-19 vaccine.

CDR3 amino acids: CAIRETGSGDEQFF. For the CDR3, the DNA is TGTGCCATCAGGGAGACAGGGTCGGGGGATGAGCAGTTCTTC. V gene TRBV10-3 combines with J gene TRBJ2-1; tentative D call: TRBD1 (7 bases). Germline values: CDR1 ENHRY, CDR2 SYGVKD. The CDR3 is 14 amino acids. V lost 6 bases to trimming and J lost 8 bases, with 17 bases between them.